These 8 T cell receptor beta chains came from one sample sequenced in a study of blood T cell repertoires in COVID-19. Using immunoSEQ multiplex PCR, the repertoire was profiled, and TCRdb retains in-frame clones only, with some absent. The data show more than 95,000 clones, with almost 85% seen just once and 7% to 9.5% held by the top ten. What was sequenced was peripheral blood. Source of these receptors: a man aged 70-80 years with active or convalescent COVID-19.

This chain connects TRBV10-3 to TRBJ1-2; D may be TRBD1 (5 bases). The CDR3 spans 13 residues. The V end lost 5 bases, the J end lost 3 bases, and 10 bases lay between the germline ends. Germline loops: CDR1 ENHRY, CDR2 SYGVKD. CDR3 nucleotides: TGTGCCATCAGTACAGGCCGGGACTATGGCTACACCTTC. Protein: CAISTGRDYGYTF.

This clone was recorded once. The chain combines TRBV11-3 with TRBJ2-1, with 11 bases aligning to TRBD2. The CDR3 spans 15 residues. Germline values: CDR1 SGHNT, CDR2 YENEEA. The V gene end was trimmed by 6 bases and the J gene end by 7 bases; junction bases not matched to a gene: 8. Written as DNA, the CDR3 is TGTGCCAGCAGACCCGGACTAGCGGGCAAGAATGAGCAGTTCTTC. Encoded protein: CASRPGLAGKNEQFF.

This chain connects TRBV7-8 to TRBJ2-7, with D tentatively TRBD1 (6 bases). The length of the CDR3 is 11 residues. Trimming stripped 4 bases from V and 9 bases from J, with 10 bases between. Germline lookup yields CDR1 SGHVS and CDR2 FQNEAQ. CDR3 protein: CASSSTGLQYF. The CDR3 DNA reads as TGTGCCAGCAGCTCAACAGGGTTGCAGTACTTC.

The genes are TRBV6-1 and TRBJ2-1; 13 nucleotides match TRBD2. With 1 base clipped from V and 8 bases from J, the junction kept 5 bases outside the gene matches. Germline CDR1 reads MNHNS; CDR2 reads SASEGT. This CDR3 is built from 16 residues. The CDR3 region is CASSEETSGGPHEQFF. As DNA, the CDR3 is TGTGCCAGCAGTGAAGAGACTAGCGGGGGGCCCCATGAGCAGTTCTTC.

CDR3 nucleotides: TGTGCCAGCACGTTGCGGGGGTACGAGCAGTACTTC. Translation: CASTLRGYEQYF. This chain joins TRBV2 and TRBJ2-7, with 7 bases identical to TRBD2. CDR1 and CDR2 from the germline V gene are SNHLY and FYNNEI. CDR3 length equals 12 residues. Losses at the gene ends were 7 bases for V and 4 bases for J; bases not matched to a gene: 4.

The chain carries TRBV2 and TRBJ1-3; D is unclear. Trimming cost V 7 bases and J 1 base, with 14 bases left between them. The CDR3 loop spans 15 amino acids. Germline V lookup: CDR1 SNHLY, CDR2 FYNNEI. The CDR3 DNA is TGTGCCAGCACCCGGACCGGGAAGTCTGGAAACACCATATATTTT. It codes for CASTRTGKSGNTIYF.

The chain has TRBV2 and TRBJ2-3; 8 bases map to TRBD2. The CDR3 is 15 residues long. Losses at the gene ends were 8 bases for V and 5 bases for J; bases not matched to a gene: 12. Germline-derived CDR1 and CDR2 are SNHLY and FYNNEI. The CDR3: CASGTSGRGGDTQYF. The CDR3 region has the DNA TGTGCCAGCGGAACTAGCGGTCGGGGAGGAGATACGCAGTATTTT. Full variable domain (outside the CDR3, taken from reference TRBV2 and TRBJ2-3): EPEVTQTPSHQVTQMGQEVILRCVPISNHLYFYWYRQILGQKVEFLVSFYNNEISEKSEIFDDQFSVERPDGSNFTLKIRSTKLEDSAMYFCASGTSGRGGDTQYFGPGTRLTVL.

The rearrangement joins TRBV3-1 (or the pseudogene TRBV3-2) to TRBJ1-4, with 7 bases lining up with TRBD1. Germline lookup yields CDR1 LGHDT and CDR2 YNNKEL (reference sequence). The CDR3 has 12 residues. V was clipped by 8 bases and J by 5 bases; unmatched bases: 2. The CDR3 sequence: CASRRGNEKLFF. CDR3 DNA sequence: TGTGCCAGCCGCAGGGGGAATGAAAAACTGTTTTTT.